A single sample gave rise to the 2 T cell receptor beta chains below, sequenced in a study of blood T cell repertoires in COVID-19. Libraries were prepared by immunoSEQ multiplex PCR; TCRdb keeps only in-frame clonotypes and omits some of them. The sample records about 80,000 clones, more than 70% being singletons. The sequenced material came from peripheral blood. The source is a man older than 75 with active or convalescent COVID-19.

The J gene is TRBJ2-7, the V gene TRBV19; no definite D call. This CDR3 comprises 13 residues. V lost 3 bases and J lost 0, with 6 bases in between. Germline V CDR1 and CDR2: LNHDA, SQIVND (reference sequence). CDR3 residues: CASSIEFSYEQYF. The CDR3 coding sequence is TGTGCCAGTAGTATTGAGTTCTCCTACGAGCAGTACTTC.

V gene TRBV4-1 combines with J gene TRBJ2-3; D gene unclear. Germline V CDR1 and CDR2: MGHRA, YSYEKL. The CDR3 runs 13 residues. Trimming took off 3 bases at V and 3 bases at J, with 7 bases between the two ends. The CDR3 nucleotides read TGCGCCAGCAGCCAGCTACAGACAGATACGCAGTATTTT. Its translation: CASSQLQTDTQYF.